This T cell receptor beta chain was recorded in a study of shared clonotypes between healthy human individuals. Study conclusions and caveats: A few donors held 4.5% to 5% of naive CD4 clonotypes in common. Larger richness was generally estimated for naive than memory subsets.

The V and J ends lost 1 base and 4 bases respectively, with 13 bases between them. Germline CDR1 reads LNHNV; CDR2 reads YYDKDF (reference sequence). This CDR3 spans 15 amino acids. The naive CD8 population came from CD45RO-negative cells selected for CCR7, without terminally differentiated effector memory CD45RA+ cells. Nashville, Tennessee was home to all donors, who were Caucasian adults. Details on this clone: Its antigen is not known.

Clones were sequenced by immunoSEQ multiplex PCR, and TCRdb holds only the in-frame ones, with some missing. The sample yields some 2,000,000 clones, about 95% seen once. The TCR comes from a man aged 18 to 30 in good health. Sequenced: naive CD8+ T cells sorted from blood. This sequence joins TRBV15 and TRBJ1-1; D is undetermined. The chain's CDR3 is CATSRGERGSTEAFF. The CDR3 region has the DNA TGTGCCACCAGCAGAGGGGAGCGAGGGTCCACTGAAGCTTTCTTT.